The TCR beta chain under discussion was sequenced for a study of blood T cell repertoires in COVID-19. Study overall: Samples representing acute and convalescent COVID-19 were sourced from the United States, Italy and Spain. The analysed material was cDNA or gDNA that came from T cells, B-cell-depleted T cells, or PBMCs.

Trimming took off 5 bases at V and 7 bases at J, with 14 bases between the two ends. The CDR3 spans 13 residues. The study drew participants aged about 18 to 95 years from 24 US areas. Participants were placed into cohorts based on the clinical history they reported. Data came from immunoSEQ multiplex PCR; TCRdb stores just in-frame clones and leaves some out. The sample carries 300,000 or so clones, 86% recorded once. This receptor was identified in a woman between 35 and 50 years old with acute COVID-19. V and J are TRBV12-3 or TRBV12-4 and TRBJ1-2, with D perhaps matching TRBD1 (6 bases). The sample was PBMCs or T cells enriched from blood (not recorded which). The CDR3: CASSPRDIGGYTF. The CDR3 bases are TGTGCCAGCAGTCCACGGGACATCGGTGGCTACACCTTC.